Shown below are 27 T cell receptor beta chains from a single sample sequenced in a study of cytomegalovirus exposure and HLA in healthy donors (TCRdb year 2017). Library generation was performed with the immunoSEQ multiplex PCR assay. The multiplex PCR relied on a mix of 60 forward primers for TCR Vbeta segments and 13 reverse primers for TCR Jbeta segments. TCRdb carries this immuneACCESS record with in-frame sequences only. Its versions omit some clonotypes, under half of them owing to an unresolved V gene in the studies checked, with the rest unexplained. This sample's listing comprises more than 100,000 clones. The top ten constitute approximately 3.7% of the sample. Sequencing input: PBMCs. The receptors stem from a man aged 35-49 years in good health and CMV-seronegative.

CDR3 coding DNA: TGTGCCAGCAGTAAGGACAGGGAGTACTTC. Translation gives CASSKDREYF. The chain couples TRBV28 to TRBJ2-7; TRBD1 matches 8 bases. CDR3 length: 10 residues. The V segment lost 5 bases and the J segment 11 bases; nucleotides outside the gene matches: 2. The V gene's germline CDR1 is MDHEN and CDR2 SYDVKM.

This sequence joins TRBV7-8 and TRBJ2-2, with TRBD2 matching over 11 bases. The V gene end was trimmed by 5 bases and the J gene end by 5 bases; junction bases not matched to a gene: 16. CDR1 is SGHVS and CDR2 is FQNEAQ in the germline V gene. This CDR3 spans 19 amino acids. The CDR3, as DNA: TGTGCCAGCAGCCCAGGTCTAGCGGGAGGCGTCAGGGGAACCGGGGAGCTGTTTTTT. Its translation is CASSPGLAGGVRGTGELFF.

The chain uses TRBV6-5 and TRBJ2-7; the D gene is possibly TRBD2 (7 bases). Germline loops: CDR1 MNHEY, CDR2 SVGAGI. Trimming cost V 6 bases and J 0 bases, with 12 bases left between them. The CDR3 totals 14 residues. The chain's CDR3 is CASRGGGSSYEQYF. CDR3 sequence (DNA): TGTGCCAGCAGGGGAGGGGGGAGCTCCTACGAGCAGTACTTC.

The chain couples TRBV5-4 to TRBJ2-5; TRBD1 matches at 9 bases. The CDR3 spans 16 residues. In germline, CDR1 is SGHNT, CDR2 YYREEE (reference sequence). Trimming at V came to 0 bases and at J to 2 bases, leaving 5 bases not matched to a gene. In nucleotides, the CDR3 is TGTGCCAGCAGCTTGGGACAGGGGGTTGGGCAAGAGACCCAGTACTTC. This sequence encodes CASSLGQGVGQETQYF.

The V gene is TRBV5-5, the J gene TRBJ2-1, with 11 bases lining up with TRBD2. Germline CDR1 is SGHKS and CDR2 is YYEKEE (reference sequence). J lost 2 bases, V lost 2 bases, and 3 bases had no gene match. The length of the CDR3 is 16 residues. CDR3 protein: CASSLRLAGTYNEQFF. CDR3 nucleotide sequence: TGTGCCAGCAGCTTACGACTAGCGGGAACCTACAATGAGCAGTTCTTC.

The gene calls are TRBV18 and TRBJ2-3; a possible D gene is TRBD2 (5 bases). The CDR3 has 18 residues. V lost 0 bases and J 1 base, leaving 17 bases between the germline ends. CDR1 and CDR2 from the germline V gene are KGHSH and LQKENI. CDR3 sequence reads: CASSPPWTGGRGTDTQYF. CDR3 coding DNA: TGTGCCAGCTCACCACCCTGGACTGGTGGTAGGGGCACAGATACGCAGTATTTT.

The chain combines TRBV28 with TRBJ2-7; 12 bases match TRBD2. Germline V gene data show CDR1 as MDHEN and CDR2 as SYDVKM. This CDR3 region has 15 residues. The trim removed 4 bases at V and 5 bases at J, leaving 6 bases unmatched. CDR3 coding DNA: TGTGCCAGCAGTTCCTCGGCTAGCGGGAGGGACGAGCAGTACTTC. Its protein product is CASSSSASGRDEQYF.

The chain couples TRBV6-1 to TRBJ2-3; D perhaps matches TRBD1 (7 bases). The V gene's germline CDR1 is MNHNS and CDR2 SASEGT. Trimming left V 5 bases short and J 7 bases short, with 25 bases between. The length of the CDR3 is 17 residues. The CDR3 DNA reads TGTGCCAGCAGTCAAGGACGACAGGGAGGCTCACGATATACGCAGTATTTT. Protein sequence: CASSQGRQGGSRYTQYF.

The CDR3: CASSLDGGKETQYF. CDR3 coding DNA: TGCGCCAGCAGCTTGGACGGGGGTAAAGAGACCCAGTACTTC. V usage is TRBV5-1 and J usage is TRBJ2-5; possibly TRBD2 for D (6 bases). CDR1 is SGHRS and CDR2 is YFSETQ in the germline V gene. Deletions cut 0 bases from V and 3 bases from J, with 9 bases between. The CDR3 runs 14 residues.

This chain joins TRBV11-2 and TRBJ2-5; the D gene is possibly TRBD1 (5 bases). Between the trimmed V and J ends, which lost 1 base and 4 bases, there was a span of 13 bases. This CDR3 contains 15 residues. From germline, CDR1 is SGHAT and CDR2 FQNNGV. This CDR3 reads CASSLVSGLGETQYF. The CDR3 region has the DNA TGTGCCAGCAGCTTAGTTTCAGGGCTGGGAGAGACCCAGTACTTC.

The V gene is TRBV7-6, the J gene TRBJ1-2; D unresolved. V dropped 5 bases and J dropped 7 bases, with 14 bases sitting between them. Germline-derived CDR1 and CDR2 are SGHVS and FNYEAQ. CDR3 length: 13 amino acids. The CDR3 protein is CASSLHPSGGYTF. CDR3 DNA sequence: TGTGCCAGCAGCCTCCACCCCAGTGGTGGCTACACCTTC. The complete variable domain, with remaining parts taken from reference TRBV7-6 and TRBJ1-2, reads GAGVSQSPRYKVTKRGQDVALRCDPISGHVSLYWYRQALGQGPEFLTYFNYEAQQDKSGLPNDRFSAERPEGSISTLTIQRTEQRDSAMYRCASSLHPSGGYTFGSGTRLTVV.

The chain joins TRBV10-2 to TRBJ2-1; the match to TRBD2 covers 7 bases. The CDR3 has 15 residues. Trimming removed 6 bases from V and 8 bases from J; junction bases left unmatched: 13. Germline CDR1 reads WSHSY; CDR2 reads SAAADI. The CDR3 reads CASRTLARGVDEQFF. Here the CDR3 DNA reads TGCGCCAGCAGGACACTAGCGAGAGGAGTCGATGAGCAGTTCTTC.

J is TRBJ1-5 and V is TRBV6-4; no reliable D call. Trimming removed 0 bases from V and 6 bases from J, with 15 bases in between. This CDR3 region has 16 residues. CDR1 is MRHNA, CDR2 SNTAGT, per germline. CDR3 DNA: TGTGCCAGCAGTGACTCGAGAATCCCCACTTCTCAGCCCCAGCATTTT. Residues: CASSDSRIPTSQPQHF.

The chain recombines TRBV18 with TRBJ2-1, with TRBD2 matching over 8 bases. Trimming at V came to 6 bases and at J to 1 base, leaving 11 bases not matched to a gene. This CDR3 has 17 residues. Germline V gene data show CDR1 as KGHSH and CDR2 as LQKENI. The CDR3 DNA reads TGTGCCAGCTCTCTTAGCGGGGAGAGTATTTCCTACAATGAGCAGTTCTTC. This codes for CASSLSGESISYNEQFF.

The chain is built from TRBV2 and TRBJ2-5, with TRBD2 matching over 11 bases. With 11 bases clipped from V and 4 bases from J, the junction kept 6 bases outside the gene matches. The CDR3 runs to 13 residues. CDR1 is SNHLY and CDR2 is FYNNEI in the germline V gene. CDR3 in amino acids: CAGNSGGAETQYF. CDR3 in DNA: TGTGCCGGCAATAGCGGGGGGGCAGAGACCCAGTACTTC.

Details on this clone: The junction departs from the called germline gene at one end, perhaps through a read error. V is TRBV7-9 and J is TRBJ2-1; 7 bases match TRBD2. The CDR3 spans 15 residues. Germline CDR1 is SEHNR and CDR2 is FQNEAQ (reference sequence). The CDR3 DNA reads TGTGCCAGCAGCTTAATTAAAGGGAGGGAGCGGGACTCGCTCTTC. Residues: CASSLIKGRERDSLF.

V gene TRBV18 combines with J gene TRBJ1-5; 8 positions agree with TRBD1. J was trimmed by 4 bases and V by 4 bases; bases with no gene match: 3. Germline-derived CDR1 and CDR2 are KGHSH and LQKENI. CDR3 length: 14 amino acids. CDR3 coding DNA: TGTGCCAGCTCACTACGACAGGGGAATCAGCCCCAGCATTTT. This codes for CASSLRQGNQPQHF.

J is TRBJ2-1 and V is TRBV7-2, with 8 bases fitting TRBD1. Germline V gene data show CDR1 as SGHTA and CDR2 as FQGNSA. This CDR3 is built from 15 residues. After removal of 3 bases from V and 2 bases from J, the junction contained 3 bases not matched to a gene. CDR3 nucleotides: TGTGCCAGCAGCTTTGGGACAGGAGCCTACAATGAGCAGTTCTTC. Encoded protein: CASSFGTGAYNEQFF.

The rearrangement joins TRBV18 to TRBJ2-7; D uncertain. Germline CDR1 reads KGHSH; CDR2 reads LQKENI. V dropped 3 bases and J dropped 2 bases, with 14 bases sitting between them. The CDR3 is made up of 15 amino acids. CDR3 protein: CASSPRPSRTYEQYF. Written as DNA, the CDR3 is TGTGCCAGCTCACCCCGGCCCAGCAGGACCTACGAGCAGTACTTC.

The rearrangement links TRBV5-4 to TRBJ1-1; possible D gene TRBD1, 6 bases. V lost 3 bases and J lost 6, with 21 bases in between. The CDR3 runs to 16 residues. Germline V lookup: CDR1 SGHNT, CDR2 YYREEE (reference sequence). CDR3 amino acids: CASSSVGGQWQAEAFF. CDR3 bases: TGTGCCAGCAGCTCCGTTGGAGGACAGTGGCAAGCTGAAGCTTTCTTT. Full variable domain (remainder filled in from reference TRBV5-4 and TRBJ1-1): ETGVTQSPTHLIKTRGQQVTLRCSSQSGHNTVSWYQQALGQGPQFIFQYYREEENGRGNFPPRFSGLQFPNYSSELNVNALELDDSALYLCASSSVGGQWQAEAFFGQGTRLTVV.

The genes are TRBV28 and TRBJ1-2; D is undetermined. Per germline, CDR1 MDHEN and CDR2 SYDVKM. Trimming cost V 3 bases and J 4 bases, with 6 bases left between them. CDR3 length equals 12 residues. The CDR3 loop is CASSFRGYGYTF. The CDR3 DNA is TGTGCCAGCAGTTTTCGCGGCTATGGCTACACCTTC.

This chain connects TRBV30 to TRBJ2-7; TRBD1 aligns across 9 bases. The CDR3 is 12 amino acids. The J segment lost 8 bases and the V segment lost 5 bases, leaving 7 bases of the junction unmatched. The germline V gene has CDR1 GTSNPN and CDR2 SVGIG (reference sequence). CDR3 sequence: CAWSGQGVQQYF. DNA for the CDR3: TGTGCCTGGTCGGGACAGGGAGTCCAGCAGTACTTC.

The DNA of the CDR3 is TGTGCCAGCAGCTCCCCTGGCGAGGGTGACTATGGCTACACCTTC. Amino acid sequence: CASSSPGEGDYGYTF. V usage is TRBV11-2 and J usage is TRBJ1-2, with D uncertain. The CDR3 totals 15 residues. Trimming cost V 4 bases and J 3 bases, with 15 bases left between them. In germline, CDR1 is SGHAT, CDR2 FQNNGV.

CDR3 sequence reads: CSVEKGLAASNEQFF. The CDR3 nucleotides are TGCAGCGTGGAGAAGGGACTAGCGGCAAGCAATGAGCAGTTCTTC. The chain carries TRBV29-1 and TRBJ2-1; 11 nucleotides match TRBD2. The ends lost 6 bases at V and 6 bases at J; junction bases unmatched: 10. The CDR3 length is 15 residues. Per germline, CDR1 SQVTM and CDR2 ANQGSEA.

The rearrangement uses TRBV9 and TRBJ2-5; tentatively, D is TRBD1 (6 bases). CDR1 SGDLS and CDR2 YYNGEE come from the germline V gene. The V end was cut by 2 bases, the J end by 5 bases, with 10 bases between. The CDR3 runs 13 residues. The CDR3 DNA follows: TGTGCCAGCAGCGTCCAGGGGCCCGAGACCCAGTACTTC. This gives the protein CASSVQGPETQYF.

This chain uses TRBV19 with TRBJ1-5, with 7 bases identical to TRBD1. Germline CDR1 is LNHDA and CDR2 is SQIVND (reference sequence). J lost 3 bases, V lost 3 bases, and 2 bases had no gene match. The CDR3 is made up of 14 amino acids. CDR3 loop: CASSMRGPNQPQHF. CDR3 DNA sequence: TGTGCCAGTAGTATGAGGGGGCCCAATCAGCCCCAGCATTTT.

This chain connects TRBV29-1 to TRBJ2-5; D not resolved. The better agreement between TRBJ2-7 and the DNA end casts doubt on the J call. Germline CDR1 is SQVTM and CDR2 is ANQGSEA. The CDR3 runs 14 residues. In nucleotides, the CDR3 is TGCAGCGTCCGTGGTTTCGAGCCCGCCTACGAGCAGTACTTC. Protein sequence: CSVRGFEPAYEQYF.